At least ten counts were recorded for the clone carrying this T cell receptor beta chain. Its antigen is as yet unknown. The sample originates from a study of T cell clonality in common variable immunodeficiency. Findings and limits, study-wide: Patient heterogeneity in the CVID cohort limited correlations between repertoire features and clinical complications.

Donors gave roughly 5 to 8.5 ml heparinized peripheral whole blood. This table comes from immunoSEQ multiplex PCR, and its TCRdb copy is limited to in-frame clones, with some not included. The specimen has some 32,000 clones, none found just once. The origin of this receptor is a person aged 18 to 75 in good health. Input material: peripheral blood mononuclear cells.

This chain's CDR3 is CSARVGLAGGSHLYNEQFF. The sequenced CDR3 bases are TGCAGTGCTAGAGTAGGTCTAGCGGGAGGGTCCCATCTTTACAATGAG. This chain links TRBV20-1 with TRBJ2-1, with 12 bases lining up with TRBD2. The read comes to an end 3 residues before the CDR3 does, leaving the germline J gene to fill in the end. V dropped 1 base and J dropped 4; count of bases not matched to a gene: 14. The CDR3 length is 19 residues. Germline V gene lookup returns CDR1 DFQATT and CDR2 SNEGSKA (reference sequence).